This T cell receptor (beta chain) came from a study of CD8 T cells in ankylosing spondylitis. Findings of the study overall: For ankylosing spondylitis blood, a TCR beta motif of 7 or 8 highly homologous variants appeared characteristic. A number of the motif variants had already been described in reactive arthritis synovial fluid and blood.

The CDR3 runs 13 residues. Trimming took off 2 bases at V and 3 bases at J, with 7 bases between the two ends. Germline values: CDR1 MNHEY, CDR2 SMNVEV (reference sequence). This clonotype was detected only a few times. The antigen remains unidentified. TCRdb passed the 5' RACE reads through MiXCR, listing each CDR3 protein once. Of hundreds of thousands of distinct CDR3 sequences in the sample, roughly 27% were seen once. This rearrangement joins TRBV27 to TRBJ1-1; D gene uncertain. Sequenced material: blood, either unsorted or a sorted T cell fraction (not recorded which). The TCR comes from a male donor with ankylosing spondylitis. In DNA, the CDR3 is TGTGCCAGCAGTTTAAAAGGGTACACTGAAGCTTTCTTT. Translating it yields CASSLKGYTEAFF.